Reported below is one TCR beta chain. CDR1 and CDR2 (germline): SGHTA, FQGTGA. CDR3 length: 15 amino acids. V lost 2 bases, J lost 5 bases, and 12 bases lay in between. These data are taken from a study of blood T cell repertoires in COVID-19. Sequencing used immunoSEQ multiplex PCR; TCRdb keeps in-frame clones, though not all of them. Of around 93,000 clones listed, about 92% are singletons. This sequence joins TRBV7-3 and TRBJ2-2; tentative D call: TRBD2 (6 bases). The source material was peripheral blood. The sequence was collected from a young man with COVID-19, enrolled during active disease. CDR3 in DNA: TGTGCCAGCAGCTTACGCGGAGGGGTAACCGGGGAGCTGTTTTTT. Its translation is CASSLRGGVTGELFF.